The 2 T cell receptor beta chains reported below all come from one sample, sequenced in a study of blood T cell repertoires in COVID-19. Libraries were prepared by immunoSEQ multiplex PCR; TCRdb keeps only in-frame clonotypes and omits some of them. The sample shows about 86,000 clones, 65% to 85% of them seen only once. Sequenced sample: peripheral blood. The origin of the receptors is a woman aged 80 or older with active or convalescent COVID-19.

This CDR3 is CASSRGGREGYEQYF. The CDR3 DNA sequence: TGTGCCAGCAGTAGGGGGGGTAGGGAGGGCTACGAGCAGTACTTC. The chain employs TRBV6-6 and TRBJ2-7; D is possibly TRBD2 (7 bases). Germline V gene lookup returns CDR1 MNHNY and CDR2 SVGAGI (reference sequence). The V gene lost 5 bases and the J gene lost 3 bases, with 17 bases spanning the gap. The CDR3 spans 15 residues.

The chain recombines TRBV6-5 with TRBJ1-5; tentative D call: TRBD1 (5 bases). Germline CDR1 is MNHEY and CDR2 is SVGAGI. The CDR3 is made up of 15 amino acids. Deletions cut 4 bases from V and 2 bases from J, with 12 bases between. The chain's CDR3 is CASSSQGRGNQPQHF. CDR3 nucleotides: TGTGCCAGCAGTTCCCAAGGCAGGGGCAATCAGCCCCAGCATTTT.